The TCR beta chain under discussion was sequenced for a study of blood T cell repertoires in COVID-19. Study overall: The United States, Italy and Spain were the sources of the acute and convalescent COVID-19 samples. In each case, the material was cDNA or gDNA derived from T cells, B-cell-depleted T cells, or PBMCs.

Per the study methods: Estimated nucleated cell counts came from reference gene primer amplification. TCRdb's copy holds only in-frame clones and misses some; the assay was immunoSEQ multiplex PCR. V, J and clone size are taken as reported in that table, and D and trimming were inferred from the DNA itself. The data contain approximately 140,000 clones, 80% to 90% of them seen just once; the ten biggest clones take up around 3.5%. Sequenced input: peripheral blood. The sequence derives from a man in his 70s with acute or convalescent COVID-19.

This CDR3 is CASRSGGTSGRAGRTGELFF. CDR3 bases: TGTGCAAGTCGCTCAGGTGGGACTAGCGGGAGGGCCGGAAGGACCGGGGAGCTGTTTTTT. The chain combines TRBV12-2 with TRBJ2-2; TRBD2, the table's D call, lacks a check against the DNA. TRBV12-2 is recorded as a pseudogene. The CDR3 totals 20 residues.